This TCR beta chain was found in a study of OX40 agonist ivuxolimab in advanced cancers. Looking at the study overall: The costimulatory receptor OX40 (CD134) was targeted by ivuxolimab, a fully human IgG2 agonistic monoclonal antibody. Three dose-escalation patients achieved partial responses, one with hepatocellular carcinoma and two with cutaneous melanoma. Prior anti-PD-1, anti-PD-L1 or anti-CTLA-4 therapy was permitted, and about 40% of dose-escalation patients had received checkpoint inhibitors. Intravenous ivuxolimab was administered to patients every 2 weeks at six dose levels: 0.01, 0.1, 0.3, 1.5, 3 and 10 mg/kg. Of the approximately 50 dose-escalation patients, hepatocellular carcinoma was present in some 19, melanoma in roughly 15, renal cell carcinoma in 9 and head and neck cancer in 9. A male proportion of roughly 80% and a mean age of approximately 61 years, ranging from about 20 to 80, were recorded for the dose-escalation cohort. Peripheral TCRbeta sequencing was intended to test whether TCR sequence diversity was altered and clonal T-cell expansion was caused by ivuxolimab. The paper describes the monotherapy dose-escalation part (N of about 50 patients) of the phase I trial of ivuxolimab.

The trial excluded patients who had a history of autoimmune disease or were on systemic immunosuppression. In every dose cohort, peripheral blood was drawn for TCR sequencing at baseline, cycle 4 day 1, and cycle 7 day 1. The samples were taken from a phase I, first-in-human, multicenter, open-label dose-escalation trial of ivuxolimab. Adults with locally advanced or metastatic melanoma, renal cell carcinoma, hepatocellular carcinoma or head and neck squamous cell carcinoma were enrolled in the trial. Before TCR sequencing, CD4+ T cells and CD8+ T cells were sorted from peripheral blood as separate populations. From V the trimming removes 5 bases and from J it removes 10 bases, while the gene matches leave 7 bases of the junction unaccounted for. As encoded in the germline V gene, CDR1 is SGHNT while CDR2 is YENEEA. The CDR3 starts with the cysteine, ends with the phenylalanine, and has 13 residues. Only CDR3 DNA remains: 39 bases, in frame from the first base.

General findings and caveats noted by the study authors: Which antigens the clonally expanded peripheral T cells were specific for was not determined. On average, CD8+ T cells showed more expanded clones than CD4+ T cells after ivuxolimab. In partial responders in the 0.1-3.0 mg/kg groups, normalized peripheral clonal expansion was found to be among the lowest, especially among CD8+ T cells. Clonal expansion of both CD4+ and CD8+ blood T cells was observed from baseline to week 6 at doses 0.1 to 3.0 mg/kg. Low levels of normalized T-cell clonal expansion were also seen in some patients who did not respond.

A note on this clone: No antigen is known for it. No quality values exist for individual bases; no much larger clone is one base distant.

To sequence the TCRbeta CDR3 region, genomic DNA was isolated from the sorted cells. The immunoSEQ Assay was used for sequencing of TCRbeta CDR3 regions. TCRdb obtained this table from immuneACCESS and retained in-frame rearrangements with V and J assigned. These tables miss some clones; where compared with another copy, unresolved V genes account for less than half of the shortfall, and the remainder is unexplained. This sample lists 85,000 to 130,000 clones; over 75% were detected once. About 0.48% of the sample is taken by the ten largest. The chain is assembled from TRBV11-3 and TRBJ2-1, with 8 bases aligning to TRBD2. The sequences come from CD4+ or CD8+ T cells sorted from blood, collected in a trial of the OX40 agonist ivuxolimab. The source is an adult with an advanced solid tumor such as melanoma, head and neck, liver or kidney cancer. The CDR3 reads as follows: CASSPLRGGEQFF. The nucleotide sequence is TGTGCCAGCAGCCCCCTCCGGGGGGGGGAGCAGTTCTTC.